This T cell receptor (beta chain) was captured by sequencing in a study of blood T cell repertoires in COVID-19. Overall study context: Acute-phase and convalescent COVID-19 samples originated in the United States, Italy and Spain. The cDNA or gDNA used as material had been derived from T cells, B-cell-depleted T cells, or PBMCs.

Germline V gene sequence: CDR1 LNHNV, CDR2 YYDKDF (reference sequence). The CDR3 runs 13 residues. With 10 bases clipped from V and 5 bases from J, the junction kept 10 bases outside the gene matches. Participants' reported clinical history set cohort assignment. Each recovered donor of Cohort 3 presented with two negative PCRs, clearance, or symptom resolution. Here immunoSEQ multiplex PCR was the method, and the copy in TCRdb shows in-frame clones only, minus some. Of about 320,000 clones listed, about 88% are singletons. The sequence derives from a man in his sixties who had recovered from COVID-19. Input material: PBMCs or T cells enriched from blood (not recorded which). The chain recombines TRBV15 with TRBJ2-5; the match to TRBD1 covers 7 bases. CDR3: CAIRDRGMETQYF. The CDR3 nucleotides are TGTGCCATACGGGACAGAGGGATGGAGACCCAGTACTTC.